Listed here are 20 T cell receptor beta chains from one sample, sequenced in a study of shared clonotypes between healthy human individuals. TCRdb keeps only in-frame clones here, not all; method: immunoSEQ multiplex PCR. Seen here are around 2,100,000 clones, less than 95% observed once, and the top ten hold 0.95% to 1.5%. It was CD45RO-negative cells, positively selected for CCR7, that made up naive CD8 cells, with terminally differentiated effector memory CD45RA+ cells excluded. Specimen: naive CD8+ T cells sorted from blood. These receptors all come from a man aged 18 to 29 in good health.

V usage is TRBV7-6 and J usage is TRBJ2-1, with no clear D. The V gene lost 0 bases and the J gene lost 4 bases, with 10 bases spanning the gap. CDR1 is SGHVS and CDR2 is FNYEAQ in the germline V gene. The CDR3 has 15 residues. The CDR3 nucleotides are TGTGCCAGCAGCTTAGCGATCGAGAGTTACAATGAGCAGTTCTTC. Translating gives CASSLAIESYNEQFF. Combining the CDR3 with reference TRBV7-6 and TRBJ2-1 gives the whole variable domain GAGVSQSPRYKVTKRGQDVALRCDPISGHVSLYWYRQALGQGPEFLTYFNYEAQQDKSGLPNDRFSAERPEGSISTLTIQRTEQRDSAMYRCASSLAIESYNEQFFGPGTRLTVL.

This chain joins TRBV27 and TRBJ2-7; 7 bases are shared with TRBD1. The CDR3 is 14 residues long. J lost 2 bases, V lost 3 bases, and 4 bases had no gene match. CDR1 and CDR2 (germline): MNHEY, SMNVEV (reference sequence). CDR3 sequence reads: CASSFSTGAYEQYF. The CDR3 nucleotides read TGTGCCAGCAGTTTTAGTACAGGGGCCTACGAGCAGTACTTC.

This sequence joins TRBV30 and TRBJ2-7, with 9 bases fitting TRBD2. V lost 1 base, J lost 3 bases, and 4 bases stayed unmatched. This CDR3 contains 14 residues. CDR1 and CDR2 (germline): GTSNPN, SVGIG (reference sequence). Here the CDR3 reads CAWSASGGLYEQYF. The CDR3 DNA sequence: TGTGCCTGGAGTGCGAGCGGGGGGCTCTACGAGCAGTACTTC.

The J gene is TRBJ2-3, the V gene TRBV7-2; D not resolved. CDR3 length: 14 amino acids. From germline, CDR1 is SGHTA and CDR2 FQGNSA. The germline V and J ends were trimmed by 3 bases and 4 bases, with 11 bases remaining between them. The DNA for the CDR3 is TGTGCCAGCAGCTTCGTAGGGAACGCAGATACGCAGTATTTT. Protein sequence: CASSFVGNADTQYF.

The chain is built from TRBV4-3 and TRBJ1-1, with D maybe TRBD1 (6 bases). V shed 0 bases and J shed 1 base, with 18 bases lying between them. Germline lookup yields CDR1 LGHNA and CDR2 YSLEER. The CDR3 has 18 amino acids. The CDR3 spells CASSQELSGDEGNTEAFF. Here the CDR3 DNA reads TGCGCCAGCAGCCAAGAATTATCAGGGGACGAAGGGAACACTGAAGCTTTCTTT.

The CDR3 here is CASSQGAYTEAFF. The CDR3 bases are TGTGCCAGCAGCCAGGGGGCATATACTGAAGCTTTCTTT. V and J are TRBV16 and TRBJ1-1; tentatively, D is TRBD1 (6 bases). The V and J ends lost 3 bases and 5 bases respectively, with 10 bases between them. This CDR3 is 13 amino acids long. The germline V gene encodes CDR1 KGHSY and CDR2 FQNENV.

The chain has TRBV7-3 and TRBJ2-2, with TRBD1 identical over 9 bases. V was pared by 5 bases and J by 2 bases, with 3 bases of the junction left unmatched. The CDR3 covers 15 residues. Germline lookup yields CDR1 SGHTA and CDR2 FQGTGA. The CDR3 DNA follows: TGTGCCAGCAGCCCTACAGGGGGCAACACCGGGGAGCTGTTTTTT. It specifies CASSPTGGNTGELFF. Combining the CDR3 with reference TRBV7-3 and TRBJ2-2 gives the whole variable domain GAGVSQTPSNKVTEKGKYVELRCDPISGHTALYWYRQSLGQGPEFLIYFQGTGAADDSGLPNDRFFAVRPEGSVSTLKIQRTERGDSAVYLCASSPTGGNTGELFFGEGSRLTVL.

The chain recombines TRBV13 with TRBJ2-1; weak D call: TRBD2 (6 bases). The CDR3 has 14 residues. V was cut by 0 bases and J by 8 bases, with 11 bases left in between. Germline V gene sequence: CDR1 PRHDT, CDR2 FYEKMQ (reference sequence). CDR3 sequence: CASSLGSPGDEQFF. The CDR3, as DNA: TGTGCCAGCAGCTTAGGGTCCCCGGGGGATGAGCAGTTCTTC.

The chain combines TRBV30 with TRBJ1-5; D is possibly TRBD1 (5 bases). CDR1 is GTSNPN and CDR2 is SVGIG in the germline V gene (reference sequence). The CDR3 contains 13 residues. Trimming removed 1 base from V and 5 bases from J, with 9 bases in between. CDR3 protein: CAWSGQSHQPQHF. In DNA, the CDR3 is TGTGCCTGGAGTGGACAGAGCCATCAGCCCCAGCATTTT.

The chain uses TRBV28 and TRBJ1-1; D not certain. Looked up from germline, CDR1 is MDHEN and CDR2 is SYDVKM. V was trimmed by 2 bases and J by 8 bases, leaving 21 bases between them. The CDR3 is made up of 16 amino acids. CDR3 sequence: CASSLLRIGPKVEAFF. The CDR3 DNA follows: TGTGCCAGCAGTTTACTCAGAATCGGGCCAAAAGTCGAAGCTTTCTTT.

The chain uses TRBV19 and TRBJ1-4; TRBD1 might be the D (6 bases). V was trimmed by 4 bases and J by 5 bases, leaving 14 bases between them. Germline lookup yields CDR1 LNHDA and CDR2 SQIVND (reference sequence). This CDR3 has 15 amino acids. CDR3 sequence: CASSTNRDENEKLFF. CDR3 bases: TGTGCCAGTAGTACGAACAGGGATGAGAATGAAAAACTGTTTTTT.

V gene TRBV11-2 combines with J gene TRBJ1-1, with no clear D. Trimming stripped 3 bases from V and 12 bases from J, with 17 bases between. The germline V gene has CDR1 SGHAT and CDR2 FQNNGV. The CDR3 runs to 13 residues. CDR3 sequence: CASSLVGRLATFF. CDR3 in DNA: TGTGCCAGCAGCTTGGTGGGTCGCCTCGCCACTTTCTTT.

The rearrangement links TRBV7-9 to TRBJ2-1; no firm D call. The V end lost 1 base, the J end lost 8 bases, and 9 bases lay between the germline ends. The V gene's germline CDR1 is SEHNR and CDR2 FQNEAQ (reference sequence). This CDR3 has 13 residues. The CDR3 DNA sequence: TGTGCCAGCAGCTTAGACTATGGCGATGAGCAGTTCTTC. This gives the protein CASSLDYGDEQFF. The whole variable domain, filled in from reference TRBV7-9 and TRBJ2-1, reads DTGVSQNPRHKITKRGQNVTFRCDPISEHNRLYWYRQTLGQGPEFLTYFQNEAQLEKSRLLSDRFSAERPKGSFSTLEIQRTEQGDSAMYLCASSLDYGDEQFFGPGTRLTVL.

The gene calls are TRBV6-1 and TRBJ1-6, with 8 positions matching TRBD1. This CDR3 has 14 residues. The ends lost 4 bases at V and 4 bases at J; junction bases unmatched: 0. CDR1 is MNHNS and CDR2 is SASEGT in the germline V gene. The CDR3 here is CASSGTGYNSPLHF. The DNA for the CDR3 is TGTGCCAGCAGTGGGACAGGGTATAATTCACCCCTCCACTTT.

The chain employs TRBV27 and TRBJ1-6, with 7 bases lining up with TRBD1. The CDR3 has 16 amino acids. Trimming took 7 bases from V and 8 from J; bases not matched to a gene: 14. Germline lookup yields CDR1 MNHEY and CDR2 SMNVEV (reference sequence). CDR3 in amino acids: CASTPSRTGEHSPLHF. As DNA, the CDR3 is TGTGCCAGCACTCCCAGTAGAACAGGGGAGCATTCACCCCTCCACTTT.

The rearrangement uses TRBV6-5 and TRBJ2-2; no firm D call. The CDR3 extends over 13 amino acids. In germline, CDR1 is MNHEY, CDR2 SVGAGI. V was pared by 6 bases and J by 0 bases, with 5 bases between. CDR3 coding DNA: TGTGCCAGCAGCAAATCGAACACCGGGGAGCTGTTTTTT. Translated: CASSKSNTGELFF.

The chain is built from TRBV4-3 and TRBJ2-1; TRBD1 agrees at 9 bases. CDR1 and CDR2 from the germline V gene are LGHNA and YSLEER. The CDR3 length is 16 residues. V shed 0 bases and J 5 bases; nucleotides not matched to a gene: 5. The DNA for the CDR3 is TGCGCCAGCAGCCAAGACTGGACAGGGGAAGACAATGAGCAGTTCTTC. Amino acids: CASSQDWTGEDNEQFF.

The V and J genes are TRBV30 and TRBJ2-1, with 7 bases identical to TRBD1. The junction had 8 bases not matched to a gene; V was cut back by 8 bases and J by 7 bases. From germline, CDR1 is GTSNPN and CDR2 SVGIG (reference sequence). The CDR3 is 12 amino acids. The CDR3 here is CALDRVMNEQFF. Written as DNA, the CDR3 is TGTGCCCTAGACAGGGTGATGAATGAGCAGTTCTTC. Full variable domain (rest looked up from reference TRBV30 and TRBJ2-1): SQTIHQWPATLVQPVGSPLSLECTVEGTSNPNLYWYRQAAGRGLQLLFYSVGIGQISSEVPQNLSASRPQDRQFILSSKKLLLSDSGFYLCALDRVMNEQFFGPGTRLTVL.

The rearrangement joins TRBV5-1 to TRBJ2-2; TRBD2 might be the D (6 bases). Germline CDR1 is SGHRS and CDR2 is YFSETQ. The CDR3 loop spans 14 amino acids. V lost 4 bases, J lost 10 bases, and 17 bases lay in between. The CDR3 sequence is CASSLRGGLEELFF. In nucleotides, the CDR3 is TGCGCCAGCAGCCTGAGAGGAGGGCTGGAGGAGCTGTTTTTT.

The CDR3 bases are TGTGCCAGCAGTCAAATTCGGGGACAGGGGAACTCTGGGGCCAACGTCCTGACTTTC. This codes for CASSQIRGQGNSGANVLTF. The chain recombines TRBV7-9 with TRBJ2-6; 10 bases fit TRBD1. The CDR3 has 19 residues. Germline V gives CDR1 SEHNR, CDR2 FQNEAQ (reference sequence). V shed 6 bases, J shed 0 bases, and the junction held 11 bases outside the gene matches.